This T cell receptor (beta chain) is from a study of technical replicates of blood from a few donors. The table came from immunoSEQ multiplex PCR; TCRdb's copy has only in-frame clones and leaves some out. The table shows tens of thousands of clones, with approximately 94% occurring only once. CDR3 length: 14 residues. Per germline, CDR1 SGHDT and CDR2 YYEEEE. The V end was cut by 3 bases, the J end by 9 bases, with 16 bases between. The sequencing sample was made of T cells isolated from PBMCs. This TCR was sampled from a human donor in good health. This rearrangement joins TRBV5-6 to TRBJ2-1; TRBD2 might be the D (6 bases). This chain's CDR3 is CASSSSRDLPEQFF. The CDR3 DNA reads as TGTGCCAGCAGCTCGTCCCGGGACTTGCCTGAGCAGTTCTTC.